Below are 25 T cell receptor beta chains sequenced from a single sample in a study of blood T cells in healthy people across ages. A second PCR, run for roughly 7 to 12 cycles, used a sample-barcoded 5' primer plus a J-beta primer mix. TCRdb fed the 5' RACE reads into MiXCR, producing one record per CDR3 protein. The sample holds about 970,000 distinct CDR3 sequences, roughly 50% seen once. Sequenced sample: blood. These TCRs come from a woman aged 55-75 years in good health.

In this sample, this clonotype turned up a few times. CDR3 sequence reads: CASSLVGGTSENSPLHF. In DNA form, the CDR3 reads TGTGCCAGCAGCTTAGTTGGGGGGACATCCGAGAATTCACCCCTCCACTTT. The chain links TRBV7-8 to TRBJ1-6; tentatively, D is TRBD1 (6 bases). The ends were cut back, 1 base at V and 7 bases at J, with 17 bases in the middle. Per germline, CDR1 SGHVS and CDR2 FQNEAQ. This CDR3 contains 17 residues.

This chain links TRBV9 with TRBJ2-4; 7 nucleotides match TRBD1. The DNA end lines up better with TRBJ2-7; the J call may be wrong. The CDR3 totals 15 residues. Germline assignment: CDR1 SGDLS and CDR2 YYNGEE. CDR3 sequence: CASSPPGTDPYEQYF. The CDR3 nucleotides are TGTGCCAGCAGCCCCCCCGGGACAGACCCCTACGAGCAGTACTTC.

This clonotype was recorded at least ten times. At one end the junction does not follow the germline gene, possibly because of a read error. J is TRBJ2-5 and V is TRBV5-1; maybe TRBD2 (6 bases). Germline CDR1 SGHRS, CDR2 YFSETQ. This CDR3 region has 13 residues. As DNA, the CDR3 is TGTGCCAGCAGCCCGGGGGTACAAGAGACCCAGTACTTC. Protein product: CASSPGVQETQYF.

The chain uses TRBV29-1 and TRBJ1-2; D uncertain. V was cut by 5 bases and J by 5 bases, with 6 bases left in between. Germline CDR1 is SQVTM and CDR2 is ANQGSEA. This CDR3 region has 10 residues. The CDR3 sequence: CSVTRYGYTF. CDR3 in DNA: TGCAGCGTTACGAGGTATGGCTACACCTTC.

With respect to this clonotype: A read error is possible here, since a much larger clone lies one base away. The chain joins TRBV7-2 to TRBJ2-4; 8 bases align to TRBD1. TRBJ2-5 explains the end of the DNA better; the J call may be wrong. Germline values: CDR1 SGHTA, CDR2 FQGNSA. This CDR3 is 14 amino acids long. The DNA for the CDR3 is TGTGCCAGCAGCGTGACAGGGGCCAGAGAGACCCAGTACTTC. Encoded protein: CASSVTGARETQYF.

The chain links TRBV27 to TRBJ2-7; 10 bases map to TRBD2. Looked up from germline, CDR1 is MNHEY and CDR2 is SMNVEV (reference sequence). CDR3 size: 14 residues. The J segment lost 5 bases and the V segment lost 5 bases, leaving 6 bases of the junction unmatched. DNA of the CDR3: TGTGCCAGCAGTCAGCTAGCGGGAGTGAACGAGCAGTACTTC. Protein product: CASSQLAGVNEQYF.

To note about this clonotype: A read error is possible here, since a much larger clone lies one base away. The chain combines TRBV3-1 with TRBJ1-2; 7 bases are shared with TRBD1. The CDR3 runs to 15 residues. Germline-derived CDR1 and CDR2 are LGHDT and YNNKEL (reference sequence). The CDR3 sequence: CTSSQGRRDSYGYTF. In DNA, the CDR3 is TGTACCAGCAGCCAGGGCCGCCGGGACAGCTATGGCTACACCTTC.

The chain links TRBV27 to TRBJ2-1; tentatively, D is TRBD1 or TRBD2 (6 bases each). The V end lost 3 bases, the J end lost 12 bases, and 18 bases lay between the germline ends. The length of the CDR3 is 14 residues. Germline CDR1 and CDR2: MNHEY and SMNVEV (reference sequence). The CDR3 DNA is TGTGCCAGCAGTTTTGGGGGGCAAGTCAGTGGGCAGTTCTTC. It specifies CASSFGGQVSGQFF.

This clonotype was observed many times. The chain links TRBV5-1 to TRBJ2-7; 8 bases map to TRBD2. CDR1 and CDR2 from the germline V gene are SGHRS and YFSETQ. V was clipped by 1 base and J by 6 bases; unmatched bases: 6. The CDR3 extends over 14 amino acids. As DNA, the CDR3 is TGCGCCAGCAGCTTGCCTAGCGGGTCCAGCGAGCAGTACTTC. Its translation is CASSLPSGSSEQYF.

V and J are TRBV20-1 and TRBJ2-1; D perhaps matches TRBD2 (6 bases). CDR1 and CDR2 (germline): DFQATT, SNEGSKA (reference sequence). This CDR3 spans 15 amino acids. V lost 6 bases and J 4 bases, leaving 19 bases between the germline ends. The CDR3 DNA reads TGCAGTGCCCAACTCCGGACTAATCCTTACAATGAGCAGTTCTTC. Its protein product is CSAQLRTNPYNEQFF.

This chain joins TRBV4-2 and TRBJ2-3, with D possibly matching TRBD2 (8 bases). With 5 bases removed from V and 5 bases from J, the gap between germline ends came to 20 bases. The V gene's germline CDR1 is LGHNA and CDR2 YNFKEQ. The CDR3 covers 16 residues. The CDR3 protein is CASSSGGAGDIDTQYF. The CDR3 DNA is TGTGCCAGCAGCTCAGGGGGAGCGGGAGACATAGATACGCAGTATTTT.

The chain links TRBV20-1 to TRBJ1-5; TRBD1 is a possible D gene (5 bases). This CDR3 region has 16 residues. Trimming pared 6 bases from V and 0 bases from J, leaving 18 bases between. Germline CDR1 reads DFQATT; CDR2 reads SNEGSKA (reference sequence). CDR3 residues: CSALGDGDFSNQPQHF. The CDR3 DNA sequence: TGCAGTGCCCTAGGGGACGGAGATTTTAGCAATCAGCCCCAGCATTTT.

This sequence joins TRBV4-3 and TRBJ2-3, with a tentative D call TRBD2 (6 bases). Trimming left V 3 bases short and J 4 bases short, with 23 bases between. The germline V gene has CDR1 LGHNA and CDR2 YSLEER. This CDR3 is built from 18 residues. The CDR3 spells CASSQRRYREMGPDTQYF. The CDR3 bases are TGCGCCAGCAGCCAGAGACGTTACCGGGAGATGGGGCCAGATACGCAGTATTTT.

In regard to this clonotype: The junction departs from the called germline gene at one end, perhaps through a read error. The rearrangement joins TRBV7-3 to TRBJ2-5; weak D call: TRBD2 (6 bases). Germline V lookup: CDR1 SGHTA, CDR2 FQGTGA. The CDR3 contains 14 residues. DNA for the CDR3: TGTGCCAGCAGTCCCGGGAGTCAACAAGAGACCCGGTACTTC. It translates to CASSPGSQQETRYF.

In this sample, this clonotype turned up once. This chain uses TRBV15 with TRBJ1-2, with D unclear. Germline V gene sequence: CDR1 LNHNV, CDR2 YYDKDF (reference sequence). Trimming stripped 1 base from V and 2 bases from J, with 8 bases between. The CDR3 contains 14 residues. The CDR3 loop is CATSRAVGNYGYTF. For the CDR3, the DNA is TGTGCCACCAGCAGAGCGGTAGGGAACTATGGCTACACCTTC.

A few counts support this clonotype. The rearrangement joins TRBV13 to TRBJ2-1, with D tentatively TRBD1 (5 bases). The CDR3 loop spans 13 amino acids. Per the germline V gene, CDR1 is PRHDT and CDR2 is FYEKMQ (reference sequence). Between the trimmed V and J ends, which lost 4 bases and 6 bases, there was a span of 10 bases. CDR3 sequence reads: CASSSDSFNEQFF. CDR3 DNA: TGTGCCAGCAGCTCCGACAGCTTCAATGAGCAGTTCTTC. Filled out from reference TRBV13 and TRBJ2-1, the complete variable domain reads AAGVIQSPRHLIKEKRETATLKCYPIPRHDTVYWYQQGPGQDPQFLISFYEKMQSDKGSIPDRFSAQQFSDYHSELNMSSLELGDSALYFCASSSDSFNEQFFGPGTRLTVL.

The V and J genes are TRBV20-1 and TRBJ2-2; 7 nucleotides align to TRBD1. The CDR3 contains 14 residues. CDR1 is DFQATT and CDR2 is SNEGSKA in the germline V gene (reference sequence). The J segment lost 5 bases and the V segment lost 3 bases, leaving 6 bases of the junction unmatched. The CDR3 coding sequence is TGCAGTGCTAGCACAGGGGTGCGGACCGGGGAGCTGTTTTTT. Translation gives CSASTGVRTGELFF.

This chain links TRBV20-1 with TRBJ2-1, with D perhaps matching TRBD2 (5 bases). V shed 4 bases and J shed 3 bases, with 10 bases lying between them. CDR1 is DFQATT, CDR2 SNEGSKA, per germline (reference sequence). The CDR3 sequence is 13 residues long. The CDR3: CSAIPLGYNEQFF. The CDR3 DNA follows: TGCAGTGCTATTCCACTAGGCTACAATGAGCAGTTCTTC.

This chain joins TRBV7-2 and TRBJ2-1; D gene unclear. The CDR3 extends over 14 amino acids. V was shortened by 5 bases and J by 4 bases, with 12 bases between the two germline ends. Germline V gene lookup returns CDR1 SGHTA and CDR2 FQGNSA. The CDR3 sequence: CASSPTRSYNEQFF. The CDR3 DNA reads TGTGCCAGCAGCCCGACGCGGTCATACAATGAGCAGTTCTTC.

The chain recombines TRBV7-6 with TRBJ1-6; D is ambiguous. The length of the CDR3 is 14 residues. Looked up from germline, CDR1 is SGHVS and CDR2 is FNYEAQ. V was trimmed by 1 base and J by 8 bases, leaving 9 bases between them. The CDR3 DNA reads TGTGCCAGCAGCTTAGGAGGAATGGATTCACCCCTCCACTTT. As protein: CASSLGGMDSPLHF.

The chain uses TRBV7-2 and TRBJ1-6; D perhaps matches TRBD1 (5 bases). The CDR3 length is 15 residues. Germline-derived CDR1 and CDR2 are SGHTA and FQGNSA. With 5 bases removed from V and 5 bases from J, the gap between germline ends came to 13 bases. CDR3 in DNA: TGTGCCAGCAGCACGATGACAGCAGATAATTCACCCCTCCACTTT. Its translation is CASSTMTADNSPLHF.

This chain uses TRBV4-1 with TRBJ2-1, with D possibly being TRBD2 (6 bases). Germline-derived CDR1 and CDR2 are MGHRA and YSYEKL. Trimming pared 4 bases from V and 2 bases from J, leaving 9 bases between. The CDR3 runs to 14 residues. CDR3 loop: CASSRRAPYNEQFF. The CDR3 nucleotides read TGCGCCAGCAGCCGGAGGGCCCCCTACAATGAGCAGTTCTTC.

As DNA, the CDR3 is TGCAGTGCTAGAGAGCTTGGGACAGGGGGCTTCCAACCCCAGCATTTT. Its translation is CSARELGTGGFQPQHF. The chain couples TRBV20-1 to TRBJ1-5; 12 nucleotides align to TRBD1. V gave up 0 bases and J gave up 10 bases; unmatched junction bases: 10. CDR1 and CDR2 from the germline V gene are DFQATT and SNEGSKA (reference sequence). CDR3 length: 16 amino acids.

This clonotype was picked up one time. The chain joins TRBV4-2 to TRBJ2-6, with D perhaps matching TRBD1 (6 bases). The CDR3 extends over 17 amino acids. Per the germline V gene, CDR1 is LGHNA and CDR2 is YNFKEQ. The ends were cut back, 2 bases at V and 0 bases at J, with 11 bases in the middle. The CDR3 nucleotides read TGTGCCAGCAGCCAAAGGGACATCCGCTCTGGGGCCAACGTCCTGACTTTC. It specifies CASSQRDIRSGANVLTF.

This chain joins TRBV2 and TRBJ2-3; the D call may be TRBD1 or TRBD2 (5 bases each). V gave up 7 bases and J gave up 5 bases, with 16 bases separating them. Germline CDR1 is SNHLY and CDR2 is FYNNEI. The CDR3 sequence is 14 residues long. CDR3 sequence (DNA): TGTGCCAGCAAGAGGGTCGGGCAGGGAGATACGCAGTATTTT. Its translation is CASKRVGQGDTQYF.